This entry is about one TCR beta chain. Its antigen is still unknown. The entry originates in a study of CD8 T cells in Susac syndrome. Roughly 0.45 to 1 ug RNA was reverse transcribed with random hexamers. Coverage of TCR beta CDR3 amplification by immunoSEQ multiplex PCR extended to 54 Vbeta and 13 Jbeta. TCRdb called the immunoSEQ multiplex PCR reads again in MiXCR, with one record for every CDR3 protein. The repertoire includes fewer than 100,000 distinct CDR3 sequences, 75% to 95% of them detected once, and just over 0.5% sits in the top ten. After removal of 3 bases from V and 5 bases from J, the junction contained 4 bases not matched to a gene. The CDR3 sequence is 15 residues long. Germline V lookup: CDR1 LNHNV, CDR2 YYDKDF (reference sequence). General study findings and limits: The authors acknowledged that their TCR sequencing and HLA analysis involved a relatively small number of individuals.

Blood CD8+ and CD4+ T cells underwent high-throughput TCR beta sequencing. TEMRA cells underwent FACS enrichment and CD8+ and CD4+ T cells underwent negative isolation. The chain links TRBV15 to TRBJ2-1, with 10 bases aligning to TRBD2. The sequence was obtained from a human donor with multiple sclerosis. The sample comprised CD8+ T cells from PBMCs. The CDR3 nucleotides read TGTGCCACCAGCAGTGAGCGGGAGGGCCACAATGAGCAGTTCTTC. Its protein product is CATSSEREGHNEQFF. Drawing the rest from reference TRBV15 and TRBJ2-1, the complete variable domain is DAMVIQNPRYQVTQFGKPVTLSCSQTLNHNVMYWYQQKSSQAPKLLFHYYDKDFNNEADTPDNFQSRRPNTSFCFLDIRSPGLGDTAMYLCATSSEREGHNEQFFGPGTRLTVL.